The 10 T cell receptor beta chains below were found in one sample sequenced in a study of T cells after yellow fever vaccination. MiXCR, applied by TCRdb to the 5' RACE reads, yields one record per CDR3 protein. Of about 200,000 distinct CDR3 sequences listed, approximately 3% were seen once; the top ten hold roughly 3.2%. This sample comprised CD4+ T cells sorted from PBMCs, obtained 10 days after the yellow fever booster vaccination. Every receptor here comes from a man between 18 and 29 years old who received the YFV17D yellow fever vaccine.

The genes are TRBV5-4 and TRBJ2-1, with D possibly TRBD1 on 6 matching bases. From germline, CDR1 is SGHNT and CDR2 YYREEE (reference sequence). CDR3 size: 13 residues. Trimming removed 3 bases at V and 5 bases at J, with 9 bases between. This chain's CDR3 is CASSWTDNNEQFF. The CDR3 region has the DNA TGTGCCAGCAGCTGGACAGACAACAATGAGCAGTTCTTC. The full variable domain, rest sourced from reference TRBV5-4 and TRBJ2-1, is ETGVTQSPTHLIKTRGQQVTLRCSSQSGHNTVSWYQQALGQGPQFIFQYYREEENGRGNFPPRFSGLQFPNYSSELNVNALELDDSALYLCASSWTDNNEQFFGPGTRLTVL.

V and J are TRBV19 and TRBJ1-1; 7 bases map to TRBD1. The CDR3 consists of 15 residues. The germline gives CDR1 LNHDA, CDR2 SQIVND (reference sequence). The V and J ends lost 6 bases and 4 bases, in that order; junction bases with no gene match: 11. The CDR3 here is CASRYKPGGVTEAFF. CDR3 sequence (DNA): TGTGCCAGTAGATATAAGCCAGGGGGGGTCACTGAAGCTTTCTTT.

CDR3 sequence reads: CASSFSVSRYNEQFF. The DNA for the CDR3 is TGTGCCAGCAGTTTTTCTGTCTCCCGTTACAATGAGCAGTTCTTC. The J gene is TRBJ2-1, the V gene TRBV27, with unresolved D. Per germline, CDR1 MNHEY and CDR2 SMNVEV (reference sequence). The CDR3 is 15 amino acids. Trimming removed 3 bases from V and 4 bases from J, with 13 bases in between.

The table lists this clonotype with a few counts. The chain joins TRBV6-2 or TRBV6-3 to TRBJ2-2; a weak D match, TRBD2 (6 bases). The length of the CDR3 is 14 residues. Trimming took off 8 bases at V and 6 bases at J, with 16 bases between the two ends. CDR1 is MNHEY and CDR2 is SVGEGT in the germline V gene. Here the CDR3 DNA reads TGTGCCAGCGGGAGGACAAGGGAACCCGGGGAGCTGTTTTTT. Amino acid sequence: CASGRTREPGELFF.

The chain carries TRBV18 and TRBJ1-5, with 10 bases identical to TRBD1. CDR3 length: 14 amino acids. The ends lost 2 bases at V and 5 bases at J; junction bases unmatched: 0. CDR1 is KGHSH, CDR2 LQKENI, per germline. The CDR3 sequence is CASSPGTGDQPQHF. The CDR3 DNA is TGTGCCAGCTCACCAGGGACAGGGGATCAGCCCCAGCATTTT.

The rearrangement links TRBV12-3 or TRBV12-4 to TRBJ2-1; 7 bases map to TRBD2. V gave up 1 base and J gave up 7 bases; unmatched junction bases: 10. This CDR3 has 16 residues. This chain's CDR3 is CASSLDSGGGRNEQFF. As DNA, the CDR3 is TGTGCCAGCAGTTTAGACTCTGGCGGGGGAAGGAATGAGCAGTTCTTC.

Many counts were recorded for this clonotype. V gene TRBV20-1 combines with J gene TRBJ2-1, with 10 bases fitting TRBD1. The J segment lost 10 bases and the V segment lost 6 bases, leaving 9 bases of the junction unmatched. CDR3 size: 13 residues. Germline V gene lookup returns CDR1 DFQATT and CDR2 SNEGSKA (reference sequence). CDR3 region: CSAPRDRGGEQFF. The DNA for the CDR3 is TGCAGTGCGCCAAGGGACAGGGGTGGAGAGCAGTTCTTC.

At least ten counts were recorded for this clonotype. The chain joins TRBV5-1 to TRBJ2-3, with D uncertain. Trimming shortened V by 2 bases and J by 5 bases, and 9 bases separated the two germline ends. CDR3 length equals 13 residues. Germline V gives CDR1 SGHRS, CDR2 YFSETQ. The CDR3 region has the DNA TGCGCCAGCAGCTTTAACTTAGGAGATACGCAGTATTTT. This encodes CASSFNLGDTQYF.

J is TRBJ1-2 and V is TRBV3-1, with 7 bases identical to TRBD1. CDR1 is LGHDT and CDR2 is YNNKEL in the germline V gene (reference sequence). The ends lost 4 bases at V and 1 base at J; junction bases unmatched: 3. The CDR3 totals 14 residues. The DNA for the CDR3 is TGTGCCAGCAGCCGGGGGACAGATAACTATGGCTACACCTTC. Its protein product is CASSRGTDNYGYTF.

The V and J genes are TRBV10-3 and TRBJ2-3; 11 bases match TRBD2. The germline V gene encodes CDR1 ENHRY and CDR2 SYGVKD. V shed 0 bases, J shed 0 bases, and the junction held 5 bases outside the gene matches. CDR3 length equals 18 residues. This chain's CDR3 is CAISESASGGTSTDTQYF. The CDR3 DNA reads TGTGCCATCAGTGAGTCGGCTAGCGGGGGGACTAGCACAGATACGCAGTATTTT.